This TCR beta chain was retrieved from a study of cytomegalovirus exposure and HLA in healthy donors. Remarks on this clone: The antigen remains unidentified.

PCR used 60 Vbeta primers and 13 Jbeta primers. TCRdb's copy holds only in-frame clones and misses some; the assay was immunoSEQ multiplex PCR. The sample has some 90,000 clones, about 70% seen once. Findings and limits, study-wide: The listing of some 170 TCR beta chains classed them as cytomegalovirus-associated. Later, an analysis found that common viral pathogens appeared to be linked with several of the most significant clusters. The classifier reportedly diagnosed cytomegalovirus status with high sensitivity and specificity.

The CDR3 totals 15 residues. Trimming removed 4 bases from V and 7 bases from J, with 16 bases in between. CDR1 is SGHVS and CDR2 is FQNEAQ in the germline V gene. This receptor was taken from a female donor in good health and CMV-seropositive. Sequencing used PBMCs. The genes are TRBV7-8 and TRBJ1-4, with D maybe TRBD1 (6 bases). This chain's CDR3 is CASSSLFLGGEKLFF. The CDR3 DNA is TGTGCCAGCAGCTCCCTCTTTCTAGGGGGTGAAAAACTGTTTTTT.